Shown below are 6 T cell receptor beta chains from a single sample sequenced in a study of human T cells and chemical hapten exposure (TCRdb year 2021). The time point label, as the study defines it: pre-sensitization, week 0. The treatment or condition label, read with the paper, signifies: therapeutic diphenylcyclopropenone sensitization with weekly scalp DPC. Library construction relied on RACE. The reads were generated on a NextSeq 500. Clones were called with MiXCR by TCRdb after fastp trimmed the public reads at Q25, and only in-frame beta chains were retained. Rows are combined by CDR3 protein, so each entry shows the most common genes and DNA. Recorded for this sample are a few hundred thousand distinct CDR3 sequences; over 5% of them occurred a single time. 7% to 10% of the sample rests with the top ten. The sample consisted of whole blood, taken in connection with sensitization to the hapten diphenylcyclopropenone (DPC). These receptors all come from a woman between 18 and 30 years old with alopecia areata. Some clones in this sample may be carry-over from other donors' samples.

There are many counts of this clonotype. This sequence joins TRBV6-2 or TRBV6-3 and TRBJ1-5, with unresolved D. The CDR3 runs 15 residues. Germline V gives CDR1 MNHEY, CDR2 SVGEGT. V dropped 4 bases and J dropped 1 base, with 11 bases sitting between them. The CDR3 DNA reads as TGTGCCAGCAGTTCCTCTGGGATGAGCAATCAGCCCCAGCATTTT. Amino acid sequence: CASSSSGMSNQPQHF.

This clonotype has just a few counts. CDR3 region: CASRDSPMDTQYF. As DNA, the CDR3 is TGTGCCAGCAGGGACAGCCCAATGGATACGCAGTATTTT. This chain connects TRBV2 to TRBJ2-3; possible D gene TRBD1, 6 bases. This CDR3 is built from 13 residues. The germline V and J ends were trimmed by 6 bases and 6 bases, with 13 bases remaining between them. The V gene's germline CDR1 is SNHLY and CDR2 FYNNEI.

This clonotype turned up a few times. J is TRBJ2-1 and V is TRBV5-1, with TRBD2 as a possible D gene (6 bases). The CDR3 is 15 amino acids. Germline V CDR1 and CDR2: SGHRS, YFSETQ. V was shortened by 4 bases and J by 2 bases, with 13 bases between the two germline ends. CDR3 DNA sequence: TGCGCCAGCAGCCCTGGGACTGTTACCTACAATGAGCAGTTCTTC. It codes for CASSPGTVTYNEQFF.

CDR3 nucleotides: TGTGCCAGCAGCTCGGGACAGAGGGGCCTCCACTTT. It codes for CASSSGQRGLHF. This chain uses TRBV3-1 with TRBJ1-6; TRBD1 agrees at 7 bases. The CDR3 loop spans 12 amino acids. V lost 5 bases to trimming and J lost 15 bases; unmatched junction nucleotides: 7. CDR1 and CDR2 from the germline V gene are LGHDT and YNNKEL (reference sequence).

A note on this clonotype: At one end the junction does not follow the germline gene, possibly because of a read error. CDR3 sequence reads: CASSSRTGGTFYELYF. The CDR3 nucleotides read TGTGCCAGCAGCTCCAGGACAGGGGGCACTTTCTACGAGCTGTACTTC. V and J are TRBV7-9 and TRBJ2-7; 11 bases are shared with TRBD1. Per the germline V gene, CDR1 is SEHNR and CDR2 is FQNEAQ (reference sequence). This CDR3 is built from 16 residues.

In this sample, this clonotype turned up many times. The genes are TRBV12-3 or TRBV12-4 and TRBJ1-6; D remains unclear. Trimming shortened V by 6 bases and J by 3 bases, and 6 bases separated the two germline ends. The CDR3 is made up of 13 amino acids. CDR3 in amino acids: CASSQVYNSPLHF. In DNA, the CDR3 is TGTGCCAGCAGCCAGGTCTATAATTCACCCCTCCACTTT.